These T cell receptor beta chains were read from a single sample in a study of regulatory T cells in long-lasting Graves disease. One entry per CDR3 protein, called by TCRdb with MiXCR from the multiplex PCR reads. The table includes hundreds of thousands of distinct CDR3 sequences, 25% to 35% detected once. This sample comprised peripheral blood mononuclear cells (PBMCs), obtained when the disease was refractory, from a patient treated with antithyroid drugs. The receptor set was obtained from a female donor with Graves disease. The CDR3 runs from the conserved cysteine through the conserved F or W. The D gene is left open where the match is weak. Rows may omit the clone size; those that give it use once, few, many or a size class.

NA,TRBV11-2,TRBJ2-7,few,TGTGCCAGCAGCTCAATTTTGACGGAAATAAACTACGAGCAGTACTTC,CASSSILTEINYEQYF
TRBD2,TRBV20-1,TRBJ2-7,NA,TGCAGTGCTAATCTCGGACTAGCGGGGGAGCAGTACTTC,CSANLGLAGEQYF
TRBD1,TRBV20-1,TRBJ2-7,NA,TGCAGTGCTTCAGGGGGCGCCTCCAACGAGCAGTACTTC,CSASGGASNEQYF
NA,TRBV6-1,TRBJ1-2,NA,TGTGCCAGCAGTAATGCGGGGGGGATTAACTATGGCTACACCTTC,CASSNAGGINYGYTF
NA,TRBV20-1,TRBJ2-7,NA,TGCAGTGCTAGAGATGGTAGCAACGAGCAGTACTTC,CSARDGSNEQYF
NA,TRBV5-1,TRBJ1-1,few,TGCGCCAGCAGCTTGATGAGGGGAGGCACTGAAGCTTTCTTT,CASSLMRGGTEAFF
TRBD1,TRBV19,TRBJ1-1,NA,TGTGCCAGTAGTGATACCACAGGGGGCACTGAAGCTTTCTTT,CASSDTTGGTEAFF
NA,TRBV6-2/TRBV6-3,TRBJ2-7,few,TGTGCCACGGGGGACAGAGGTTTCGAGCAGTACTTC,CATGDRGFEQYF
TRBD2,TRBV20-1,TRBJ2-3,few,TGCAGTGCTGGAACCGGGACTAGCGCCGCAGATACGCAGTATTTT,CSAGTGTSAADTQYF
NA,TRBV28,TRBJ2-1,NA,TGTGCCAGCAGCGATATCGGGAGCGTCTCCTACAATGAGCAGTTCTTC,CASSDIGSVSYNEQFF
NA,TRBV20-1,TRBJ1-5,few,TGCAGTGCTAGAGTCGCAGAACCAGGGCCGCGGAGCAATCAGCCCCAGCATTTT,CSARVAEPGPRSNQPQHF
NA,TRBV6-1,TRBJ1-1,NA,TGTGCCAGCAGTCTCATCCTGAACACTGAAGCTTTCTTT,CASSLILNTEAFF
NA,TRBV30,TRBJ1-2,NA,TGTGCCTGGAGTGTGCCAGGGAAGGACTATGGCTACACCTTC,CAWSVPGKDYGYTF
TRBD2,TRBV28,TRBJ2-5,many,TGTGCCAGCAGTCGGGGTGGGACTAGCGGGTTAGAGACCCAGTACTTC,CASSRGGTSGLETQYF
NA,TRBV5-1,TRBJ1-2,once,TGCGCCAGCAGCTTGGGGGTCAATAACTATGGCTACACCTTC,CASSLGVNNYGYTF
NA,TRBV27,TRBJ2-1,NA,TGTGCCAGCAGGGGGTCCGCCCACAATGAGCAGTTCTTC,CASRGSAHNEQFF
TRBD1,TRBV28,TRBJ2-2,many,TGTGCCAGCAACTCAGGGGGACACACCGGGGAGCTGTTTTTT,CASNSGGHTGELFF
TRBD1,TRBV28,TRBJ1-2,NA,TGTGCCAGCAGTTTACAGGGGGAACCCTATGGCTACACCTTC,CASSLQGEPYGYTF
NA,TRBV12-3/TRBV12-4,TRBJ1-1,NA,TGTGCCAGCAGACCACCAGGGTGGGGGGGGACGAACACTGAAGCTTTCTTT,CASRPPGWGGTNTEAFF
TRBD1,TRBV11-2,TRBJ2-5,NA,TGTGCCAGCAGCTTAGATTTGGGACCAAGGACAGGGCCGAAAGGGACCCAGTACTTC,CASSLDLGPRTGPKGTQYF
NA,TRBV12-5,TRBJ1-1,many,TGTGCCAGCGGCTTGGGGGTGAACACTGAAGCTTTCTTT,CASGLGVNTEAFF